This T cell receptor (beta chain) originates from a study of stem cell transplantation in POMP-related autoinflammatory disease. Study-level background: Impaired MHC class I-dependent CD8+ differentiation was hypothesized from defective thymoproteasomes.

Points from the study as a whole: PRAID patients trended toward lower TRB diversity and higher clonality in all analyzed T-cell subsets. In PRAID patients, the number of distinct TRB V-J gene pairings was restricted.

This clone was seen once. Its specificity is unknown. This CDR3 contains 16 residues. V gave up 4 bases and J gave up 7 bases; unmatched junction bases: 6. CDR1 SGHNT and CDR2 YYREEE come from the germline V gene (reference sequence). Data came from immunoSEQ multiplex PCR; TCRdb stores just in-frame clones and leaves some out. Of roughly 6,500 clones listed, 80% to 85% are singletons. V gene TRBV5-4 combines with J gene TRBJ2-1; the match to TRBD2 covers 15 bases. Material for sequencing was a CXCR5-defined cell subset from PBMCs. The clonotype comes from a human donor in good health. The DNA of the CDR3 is TGTGCCAGCAGCGCCGGACTAGCGGGGGGGGGAAATGAGCAGTTCTTC. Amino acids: CASSAGLAGGGNEQFF.